This TCR beta chain originates from a study of T cells in Graves' hyperthyroidism and ophthalmopathy. Study-level results: Ophthalmopathy prediction by the model preceded onset by a median about 6.5 months.

Researchers took RNA transcripts and amplified the TCR beta CDR3 regions from them. HTBI primers drove first-round RT-PCR of the TCR CDR3. A single record per CDR3 protein comes from TCRdb applying MiXCR to the multiplex PCR reads. The sample records about 560,000 distinct CDR3 sequences, 13% to 15% being singletons. V dropped 6 bases and J dropped 9; count of bases not matched to a gene: 15. CDR3 length: 16 amino acids. Germline V gene data show CDR1 as MNHEY and CDR2 as SMNVEV (reference sequence). Graves' hyperthyroidism was deemed stable absent ophthalmopathy progression within 18 months. Orbital computed tomography and thyroid ultrasound, together with serum TRAb and thyroxine and clinical symptoms, were used for diagnoses. This clonotype was seen ten or more times. As yet, its antigen is unknown.

The chain is built from TRBV27 and TRBJ2-1, with 9 bases matching TRBD1. This clonotype was sampled from a middle-aged woman with Graves' hyperthyroidism. Sample: blood. CDR3 coding DNA: TGTGCCAGCAGGACTCCGGACAGGGGCCGACTTTTTGAGCAGTTCTTC. Protein sequence: CASRTPDRGRLFEQFF.